The 20 T cell receptor beta chains below were found in one sample sequenced in a study of regulatory T cells in long-lasting Graves disease. Construction of the TCR beta libraries employed iRepertoire HTBI primers in conjunction with Arm-PCR of CDR3 regions. TCRdb reanalysed the multiplex PCR reads using MiXCR and keeps one entry per CDR3 protein. The table has 450,000 to 500,000 distinct CDR3 sequences, around 15% seen once. Time point meaning: newly diagnosed GD, antithyroid drugs for less than 3 months. The TCR library used RNA extracted from PBMCs. The data also belong to a second study, concerning T cells in Graves' hyperthyroidism and ophthalmopathy.

The sequencing here drew on peripheral blood mononuclear cells (PBMCs), taken at new diagnosis, from a patient treated with antithyroid drugs. These receptor sequences come from a man aged 40-49 years with Graves disease.

This clonotype was seen at least ten times. The V call is TRBV20-1, the J call TRBJ2-5, with unresolved D. The CDR3 is 11 residues long. The ends were cut back, 7 bases at V and 1 base at J, with 7 bases in the middle. The germline V gene has CDR1 DFQATT and CDR2 SNEGSKA (reference sequence). The CDR3 DNA is TGCAGTGTCGCCCCCCAAGAGACCCAGTACTTC. Its translation: CSVAPQETQYF.

This clonotype was detected only a few times. The chain links TRBV7-2 to TRBJ2-1; 13 bases are shared with TRBD2. V lost 1 base, J lost 14 bases, and 2 bases stayed unmatched. From germline, CDR1 is SGHTA and CDR2 FQGNSA. The CDR3 extends over 13 amino acids. The CDR3, as DNA: TGTGCCAGCAGCTTAGGGGGACTAGCGGGAAAGTTCTTC. This encodes CASSLGGLAGKFF.

The sample holds many counts of this clonotype. The chain is built from TRBV20-1 and TRBJ1-1; TRBD1 matches at 10 bases. Per the germline V gene, CDR1 is DFQATT and CDR2 is SNEGSKA (reference sequence). This CDR3 comprises 15 residues. With V trimmed by 3 bases and J by 2 bases, 6 bases remained unmatched. The CDR3 region is CSARTGGARNTEAFF. CDR3 coding DNA: TGCAGTGCTAGGACAGGGGGCGCTAGAAACACTGAAGCTTTCTTT.

This clonotype has at least ten counts. V and J are TRBV20-1 and TRBJ1-5; 10 bases match TRBD1. This CDR3 contains 17 residues. Losses at the gene ends were 0 bases for V and 3 bases for J; bases not matched to a gene: 8. Germline lookup yields CDR1 DFQATT and CDR2 SNEGSKA (reference sequence). CDR3 protein: CSARDLRGQGPNQPQHF. Written as DNA, the CDR3 is TGCAGTGCTAGAGATCTTAGGGGACAGGGGCCCAATCAGCCCCAGCATTTT.

This clonotype was seen many times. The chain links TRBV27 to TRBJ2-7, with 10 nucleotides matching TRBD2. This CDR3 comprises 13 residues. The germline V gene encodes CDR1 MNHEY and CDR2 SMNVEV (reference sequence). V lost 10 bases and J lost 4; bases outside the gene matches: 7. CDR3 sequence (DNA): TGTGCCACCAGCGGGAGGGCTGGATACGAGCAGTACTTC. Its translation is CATSGRAGYEQYF.

In regard to this clonotype: A much larger clone differs by one base, so this may be a read error. The chain couples TRBV2 to TRBJ2-1; D is undetermined. Per germline, CDR1 SNHLY and CDR2 FYNNEI. The CDR3 runs to 11 residues. CDR3 sequence reads: CASTEEETQHF. In DNA, the CDR3 is TGTGCCAGCACTGAAGAAGAGACCCAGCACTTC. The whole variable domain, filled in from reference TRBV2 and TRBJ2-1, reads EPEVTQTPSHQVTQMGQEVILRCVPISNHLYFYWYRQILGQKVEFLVSFYNNEISEKSEIFDDQFSVERPDGSNFTLKIRSTKLEDSAMYFCASTEEETQHFGPGTRLTVL.

The chain employs TRBV9 and TRBJ1-3, with no clear D. Germline CDR1 reads SGDLS; CDR2 reads YYNGEE. V was cut by 0 bases and J by 4 bases, with 14 bases left in between. The CDR3 length is 16 residues. DNA of the CDR3: TGTGCCAGCAGCGTAGGGGTGGGAGCTGGAGGAAACACCATATATTTT. Translation: CASSVGVGAGGNTIYF.

This clonotype showed up just once. This sequence joins TRBV10-3 and TRBJ1-4; D gene ambiguous. The CDR3 has 16 residues. CDR1 ENHRY and CDR2 SYGVKD come from the germline V gene. The V and J ends lost 2 bases and 0 bases respectively, with 10 bases between them. The CDR3 reads CAISEGLHATNEKLFF. The CDR3 nucleotides read TGTGCCATCAGTGAGGGGCTTCATGCAACTAATGAAAAACTGTTTTTT.

The J gene is TRBJ2-1, the V gene TRBV3-1; no definite D call. Germline-derived CDR1 and CDR2 are LGHDT and YNNKEL (reference sequence). The CDR3 runs to 16 residues. Trimming pared 0 bases from V and 2 bases from J, leaving 11 bases between. The CDR3 DNA reads as TGTGCCAGCAGCCAAGATTGGAGTGGGACCTACAATGAGCAGTTCTTC. Its protein is CASSQDWSGTYNEQFF.

The chain carries TRBV5-1 and TRBJ2-2, with D perhaps assigned TRBD1 or TRBD2 (6 bases each). The germline V gene has CDR1 SGHRS and CDR2 YFSETQ. V was trimmed by 4 bases and J by 0 bases, leaving 10 bases between them. This CDR3 comprises 15 residues. The CDR3 region has the DNA TGCGCCAGCAGCGCGGGACACGCGAACACCGGGGAGCTGTTTTTT. This codes for CASSAGHANTGELFF.

As to this clonotype: Mismatch with germline at one junction end may stem from a read error. The rearrangement uses TRBV4-1 and TRBJ2-7; either TRBD1 or TRBD2 may supply D (5 bases each). The CDR3 is made up of 13 amino acids. CDR1 and CDR2 from the germline V gene are MGHRA and YSYEKL. CDR3 sequence (DNA): TGCGGCAGCAGCCAAGATTTGGGGGACGAGCAGTACTTC. It codes for CGSSQDLGDEQYF.

This clonotype has ten or more counts. The rearrangement links TRBV2 to TRBJ2-5; D not certain. Between the trimmed V and J ends, which lost 9 bases and 0 bases, there was a span of 14 bases. This CDR3 contains 14 residues. Germline V gene data show CDR1 as SNHLY and CDR2 as FYNNEI. The CDR3 DNA follows: TGTGCCAGTAAAGTCTCAGAGAACCAAGAGACCCAGTACTTC. Its translation is CASKVSENQETQYF.

This clonotype was recorded a few times. The V and J genes are TRBV7-6 and TRBJ2-3, with 8 bases fitting TRBD2. Germline V gene sequence: CDR1 SGHVS, CDR2 FNYEAQ. The CDR3 is 16 residues long. With V trimmed by 5 bases and J by 1 base, 8 bases remained unmatched. Written as DNA, the CDR3 is TGTGCCAGCAGCATCACTAGCGGCGTCGGCACAGATACGCAGTATTTT. Translating it yields CASSITSGVGTDTQYF.

The chain is built from TRBV6-1 and TRBJ2-3; no clear D gene. The CDR3 sequence is 16 residues long. Germline V gene sequence: CDR1 MNHNS, CDR2 SASEGT. V was cut by 5 bases and J by 1 base, with 16 bases left in between. The CDR3 reads CASSPIARRGTDTQYF. The DNA for the CDR3 is TGTGCCAGCAGTCCCATCGCCCGGCGTGGCACAGATACGCAGTATTTT.

This clonotype was counted only a few times. The rearrangement links TRBV30 to TRBJ2-7; D is ambiguous. V lost 2 bases and J 5 bases, leaving 7 bases between the germline ends. Germline V gene data show CDR1 as GTSNPN and CDR2 as SVGIG (reference sequence). The CDR3 is made up of 11 amino acids. CDR3 in amino acids: CAWSRSHEQYF. For the CDR3, the DNA is TGTGCCTGGAGTAGAAGCCACGAGCAGTACTTC. Drawing the rest from reference TRBV30 and TRBJ2-7, the complete variable domain is SQTIHQWPATLVQPVGSPLSLECTVEGTSNPNLYWYRQAAGRGLQLLFYSVGIGQISSEVPQNLSASRPQDRQFILSSKKLLLSDSGFYLCAWSRSHEQYFGPGTRLTVT.

This chain connects TRBV20-1 to TRBJ2-1, with TRBD2 matching over 10 bases. Germline V gene lookup returns CDR1 DFQATT and CDR2 SNEGSKA (reference sequence). V was clipped by 0 bases and J by 8 bases; unmatched bases: 13. The CDR3 runs to 17 residues. Written as DNA, the CDR3 is TGCAGTGCTAGAGATCCTTCGCCTAGCGGGAGTATCGATGAGCAGTTCTTC. Translating it yields CSARDPSPSGSIDEQFF.

About this clonotype itself: It differs at one base from a far larger clone, so likely a read error. The rearrangement uses TRBV11-2 and TRBJ2-4; 7 positions agree with TRBD2. Germline trimming cut 1 base from V and 13 bases from J; bases unmatched to any gene: 16. From germline, CDR1 is SGHAT and CDR2 FQNNGV. The CDR3 is 16 residues long. In DNA, the CDR3 is TGTGCCAGCAGCTTAGCGGGGGGTTTTGAGTCCAATGAGCAGTACTTC. Amino acid sequence: CASSLAGGFESNEQYF.

This clonotype occurred a few times. V and J are TRBV9 and TRBJ2-1; no definite D call. Germline V gene data show CDR1 as SGDLS and CDR2 as YYNGEE. This CDR3 has 13 residues. The germline V and J ends were trimmed by 1 base and 7 bases, with 9 bases remaining between them. This chain's CDR3 is CASSVIGENEQFF. Here the CDR3 DNA reads TGTGCCAGCAGCGTAATCGGAGAGAATGAGCAGTTCTTC.

This clonotype has a count of ten or more. The chain couples TRBV5-1 to TRBJ1-5, with a weak D call TRBD1 (5 bases). The CDR3 extends over 15 amino acids. V lost 2 bases to trimming and J lost 4 bases, with 13 bases between them. Germline V CDR1 and CDR2: SGHRS, YFSETQ. Here the CDR3 reads CASSFFWDRNQPQHF. CDR3 coding DNA: TGCGCCAGCAGCTTTTTTTGGGACCGTAATCAGCCCCAGCATTTT.

The sample holds many counts of this clonotype. The chain is built from TRBV5-1 and TRBJ2-2, with D uncertain. In germline, CDR1 is SGHRS, CDR2 YFSETQ. V lost 2 bases and J lost 6, with 5 bases in between. The CDR3 runs to 12 residues. The chain's CDR3 is CASSLMAGELFF. The DNA of the CDR3 is TGCGCCAGCAGCTTAATGGCCGGGGAGCTGTTTTTT. Full variable domain (outside the CDR3, taken from reference TRBV5-1 and TRBJ2-2): KAGVTQTPRYLIKTRGQQVTLSCSPISGHRSVSWYQQTPGQGLQFLFEYFSETQRNKGNFPGRFSGRQFSNSRSEMNVSTLELGDSALYLCASSLMAGELFFGEGSRLTVL.